Shown below are 22 T cell receptor beta chains from a single sample sequenced in a study of blood T cells in healthy people across ages. A second PCR of about 7 to 11 cycles used a sample-barcoded 5' primer and a J-beta primer mix. TCRdb reprocessed the 5' RACE reads with MiXCR, giving one entry per CDR3 protein. The repertoire has about 930,000 distinct CDR3 sequences, 25% to 30% of them found once; the top ten carry around 9.6%. The same sample was also used in a study of T cells of mothers and their children.

Material: blood. The receptor source for this set is a woman aged 40 to 50 in good health.

Worth noting for this clonotype: A read error may be the cause here, since a much bigger clone is one base away. V and J are TRBV20-1 and TRBJ2-5; perhaps TRBD2 as D (6 bases). This CDR3 has 10 residues. The V and J ends lost 7 bases and 11 bases respectively, with 14 bases between them. Germline CDR1 and CDR2: DFQATT and SNEGSKA (reference sequence). For the CDR3, the DNA is TGCAGTGTTAGGGTTGCGGGGCAGTACTTC. This translates into CSVRVAGQYF.

Concerning this clonotype itself: One end of the junction varies from germline; a read error may be responsible. The genes are TRBV12-3 or TRBV12-4 and TRBJ1-2; 7 nucleotides line up with TRBD1. The CDR3 has 14 residues. The CDR3: CASNLQGSGYGDTF. In DNA form, the CDR3 reads TGTGCCAGCAATTTACAGGGGAGTGGCTATGGCGACACCTTC.

This clonotype came up a few times. The chain is built from TRBV7-2 and TRBJ2-7; the D gene is possibly TRBD1 (8 bases). Germline V CDR1 and CDR2: SGHTA, FQGNSA. V shed 4 bases and J shed 0 bases, with 16 bases lying between them. The CDR3 is 16 amino acids. CDR3 protein: CASSYQGASGSYEQYF. The CDR3 bases are TGTGCCAGCAGCTACCAGGGGGCTAGCGGCTCCTACGAGCAGTACTTC. The full variable domain, in which reference TRBV7-2 and TRBJ2-7 provide the parts outside the CDR3, is GAGVSQSPSNKVTEKGKDVELRCDPISGHTALYWYRQSLGQGLEFLIYFQGNSAPDKSGLPSDRFSAERTGGSVSTLTIQRTQQEDSAVYLCASSYQGASGSYEQYFGPGTRLTVT.

This chain joins TRBV24-1 and TRBJ2-7; 9 bases are shared with TRBD1. Trimming took 3 bases from V and 8 from J; bases not matched to a gene: 1. This CDR3 spans 12 amino acids. The germline V gene has CDR1 KGHDR and CDR2 SFDVKD. The DNA for the CDR3 is TGTGCCACCAGTGATACAGGGGGCCAGCAGTACTTC. Translating it yields CATSDTGGQQYF.

In this sample, this clonotype turned up many times. V usage is TRBV7-2 and J usage is TRBJ2-3; TRBD2 matches 12 bases. With 1 base clipped from V and 5 bases from J, the junction kept 13 bases outside the gene matches. This CDR3 has 19 amino acids. CDR1 is SGHTA, CDR2 FQGNSA, per germline. Written as DNA, the CDR3 is TGTGCCAGCAGCTTAGGTCTCCGACTAGCGGGGGACCGAGGAGATACGCAGTATTTT. As protein: CASSLGLRLAGDRGDTQYF.

The table lists this clonotype with many counts. This chain links TRBV7-9 with TRBJ2-7; 7 nucleotides match TRBD1. This CDR3 has 13 amino acids. The germline CDR1 and CDR2 sequences are SEHNR and FQNEAQ (reference sequence). CDR3 bases: TGTGCGACCCAGGGGGAAGTTTCCTACGAGCAGTACTTC. This gives the protein CATQGEVSYEQYF.

J is TRBJ1-2 and V is TRBV7-2; tentatively, D is TRBD1 (5 bases). Trimming removed 8 bases at V and 4 bases at J, with 17 bases between. Germline assignment: CDR1 SGHTA and CDR2 FQGNSA. The CDR3 is 14 residues long. This CDR3 is CASGAQGTAYGYTF. CDR3 bases: TGTGCCAGCGGCGCGCAAGGGACGGCCTATGGCTACACCTTC.

The chain employs TRBV5-5 and TRBJ1-1; D gene unclear. The CDR3 consists of 13 residues. With 2 bases removed from V and 5 bases from J, the gap between germline ends came to 10 bases. Per the germline V gene, CDR1 is SGHKS and CDR2 is YYEKEE (reference sequence). CDR3 nucleotide sequence: TGTGCCAGCAGCTTCTCTACGGGGACTGAAGCTTTCTTT. Translating it yields CASSFSTGTEAFF.

The V call is TRBV5-6, the J call TRBJ2-7, with 8 bases fitting TRBD1. J gave up 3 bases and V 0 bases, and 8 bases lay outside the gene matches. This CDR3 has 16 residues. In germline, CDR1 is SGHDT, CDR2 YYEEEE. The CDR3 sequence is CASSLVSGGDLYEQYF. CDR3 DNA sequence: TGTGCCAGCAGCTTGGTGTCAGGGGGCGACCTCTACGAGCAGTACTTC.

Details on this clonotype: One end of the junction does not line up with germline, which may come from a read error. J is TRBJ2-3 and V is TRBV7-2, with 13 bases aligning to TRBD2. Germline V gene data show CDR1 as SGHTA and CDR2 as FQGNSA. The CDR3 is 13 amino acids. As DNA, the CDR3 is TGTGTCAGCAGGACTAGCGGGGGAGATACGCAGTATTTT. This translates into CVSRTSGGDTQYF. The whole variable domain, remainder taken from reference TRBV7-2 and TRBJ2-3, is GAGVSQSPSNKVTEKGKDVELRCDPISGHTALYWYRQSLGQGLEFLIYFQGNSAPDKSGLPSDRFSAERTGGSVSTLTIQRTQQEDSAVYLCVSRTSGGDTQYFGPGTRLTVL.

This chain uses TRBV5-1 with TRBJ2-3, with 13 bases lining up with TRBD2. Germline V lookup: CDR1 SGHRS, CDR2 YFSETQ. The length of the CDR3 is 16 residues. V was pared by 3 bases and J by 6 bases, with 7 bases of the junction left unmatched. The CDR3 is CASSWGTSGDLDTQYF. CDR3 DNA sequence: TGCGCCAGCAGCTGGGGGACTAGCGGGGACCTTGATACGCAGTATTTT.

For this clonotype: A much bigger clone sits one base away, suggesting this may be a read error. This chain connects TRBV20-1 to TRBJ2-6; 13 bases agree with TRBD2. Germline V CDR1 and CDR2: DFQATT, SNEGSKA (reference sequence). There are 15 residues in the CDR3. CDR3: CSGTSGSSGADVLTF. DNA of the CDR3: TGCAGTGGGACTAGCGGGAGCTCTGGGGCCGACGTCCTGACTTTC.

CDR3 region: CASSYSSQSYEQFF. The CDR3 DNA follows: TGTGCCAGCAGTTACTCGAGTCAGTCCTACGAGCAGTTCTTC. The V call is TRBV6-6, the J call TRBJ2-1; D remains unclear. Looked up from germline, CDR1 is MNHNY and CDR2 is SVGAGI (reference sequence). This CDR3 contains 14 residues. Trimming left V 0 bases short and J 10 bases short, with 13 bases between.

This clonotype has at least ten counts. V usage is TRBV12-3 or TRBV12-4 and J usage is TRBJ1-1; D not certain. This CDR3 has 12 residues. Deletions cut 6 bases from V and 6 bases from J, with 11 bases between. Here the CDR3 reads CASSQTGPEAFF. CDR3 coding DNA: TGTGCCAGCAGCCAAACCGGGCCTGAAGCTTTCTTT.

V usage is TRBV12-3 or TRBV12-4 and J usage is TRBJ1-5, with D hard to call. This CDR3 spans 17 amino acids. V lost 2 bases and J 7 bases, leaving 21 bases between the germline ends. The CDR3 DNA sequence: TGTGCCAGCAGTTTACAGTATTCGCGAGGGCTAGGGCAGCCCCAGCATTTT. Amino acids: CASSLQYSRGLGQPQHF.

This clonotype was observed a few times. The chain is built from TRBV9 and TRBJ2-7; D unclear. Germline V gene lookup returns CDR1 SGDLS and CDR2 YYNGEE. The CDR3 is 13 amino acids. V was trimmed by 3 bases and J by 3 bases, leaving 10 bases between them. The CDR3 region is CASSADPGYEQYF. CDR3 bases: TGTGCCAGCAGCGCGGACCCAGGCTACGAGCAGTACTTC.

There are a few counts of this clonotype. The J gene is TRBJ2-1, the V gene TRBV7-2; D gene uncertain. Germline V lookup: CDR1 SGHTA, CDR2 FQGNSA. CDR3 length equals 13 residues. Trimming removed 1 base from V and 8 bases from J, with 9 bases in between. The CDR3 region is CASSLELGYEQFF. The CDR3 coding sequence is TGTGCCAGCAGCTTAGAACTCGGTTATGAGCAGTTCTTC. Full variable domain (rest looked up from reference TRBV7-2 and TRBJ2-1): GAGVSQSPSNKVTEKGKDVELRCDPISGHTALYWYRQSLGQGLEFLIYFQGNSAPDKSGLPSDRFSAERTGGSVSTLTIQRTQQEDSAVYLCASSLELGYEQFFGPGTRLTVL.

On this clonotype: A much larger clone differs from this one at a single base, so this may be a read error. V and J are TRBV5-1 and TRBJ2-1; 7 bases are shared with TRBD2. The CDR3 is made up of 14 amino acids. CDR1 SGHRS and CDR2 YFSETQ come from the germline V gene. Trimming took 3 bases from V and 7 from J; bases not matched to a gene: 7. The CDR3 DNA reads as TGCGCCAGCAGCTCAAGCGGGACTTGGAATGAGCAGTTCTTC. This codes for CASSSSGTWNEQFF.

V and J are TRBV7-6 and TRBJ2-7; TRBD1 aligns across 8 bases. This CDR3 has 14 amino acids. Looked up from germline, CDR1 is SGHVS and CDR2 is FNYEAQ. Trimming took 1 base from V and 6 from J; bases not matched to a gene: 5. CDR3 sequence reads: CASSLEQGAREQYF. CDR3 coding DNA: TGTGCCAGCAGCTTAGAGCAGGGGGCGCGCGAGCAGTACTTC.

This sequence joins TRBV5-1 and TRBJ2-1, with D perhaps matching TRBD1 (6 bases). This CDR3 contains 16 residues. Germline V gene lookup returns CDR1 SGHRS and CDR2 YFSETQ. V was trimmed by 3 bases and J by 7 bases, leaving 20 bases between them. The CDR3, as DNA: TGCGCCAGCAGCTCCTCGGGACACGGGTTTTTTAATGAGCAGTTCTTC. It encodes CASSSSGHGFFNEQFF.

This clonotype was detected only a few times. The chain uses TRBV5-5 and TRBJ1-1; TRBD1 aligns across 11 bases. The CDR3 has 16 amino acids. Germline CDR1 reads SGHKS; CDR2 reads YYEKEE (reference sequence). V lost 3 bases and J lost 4; bases outside the gene matches: 8. The CDR3 coding sequence is TGTGCCAGCAGCTCCGGACAGGGGGCTTTGGGCACTGAAGCTTTCTTT. Translation gives CASSSGQGALGTEAFF.

The chain uses TRBV19 and TRBJ1-1, with D tentatively TRBD1 (5 bases). CDR1 and CDR2 from the germline V gene are LNHDA and SQIVND (reference sequence). The CDR3 sequence is 12 residues long. Trimming took off 6 bases at V and 6 bases at J, with 11 bases between the two ends. The DNA for the CDR3 is TGTGCCAGTAGCTGGGGGGGTCCTGAAGCTTTCTTT. It codes for CASSWGGPEAFF.